This T cell receptor beta chain was observed in a study of blood T cell repertoires in COVID-19. Study in general: The United States, Italy and Spain supplied acute and convalescent COVID-19 samples.

In the authors' workflow: Counts of nucleated cells, estimated from reference gene primer amplification, were obtained. The protocol was immunoSEQ multiplex PCR, while the TCRdb copy is restricted to in-frame clones and leaves out a portion. D and trimming come from the DNA, and the V and J calls and clone size come from that table. The profile shows roughly 200,000 clones, approximately 86% of them singletons. The V and J ends lost 0 bases and 0 bases respectively, with 9 bases between them. The CDR3 totals 15 residues. Germline V gene sequence: CDR1 SGHRS, CDR2 YFSETQ. Self-reported history from a screening survey and questionnaire set each donor's cohort.

The chain joins TRBV5-1 to TRBJ1-1, with D perhaps matching TRBD1 (5 bases). The receptor was isolated from a woman aged 40 to 50 with acute COVID-19. The material sequenced was PBMCs or T cells enriched from blood (not recorded which). CDR3 region: CASSLETGLNTEAFF. The CDR3 DNA reads TGCGCCAGCAGCTTGGAAACAGGATTGAACACTGAAGCTTTCTTT.